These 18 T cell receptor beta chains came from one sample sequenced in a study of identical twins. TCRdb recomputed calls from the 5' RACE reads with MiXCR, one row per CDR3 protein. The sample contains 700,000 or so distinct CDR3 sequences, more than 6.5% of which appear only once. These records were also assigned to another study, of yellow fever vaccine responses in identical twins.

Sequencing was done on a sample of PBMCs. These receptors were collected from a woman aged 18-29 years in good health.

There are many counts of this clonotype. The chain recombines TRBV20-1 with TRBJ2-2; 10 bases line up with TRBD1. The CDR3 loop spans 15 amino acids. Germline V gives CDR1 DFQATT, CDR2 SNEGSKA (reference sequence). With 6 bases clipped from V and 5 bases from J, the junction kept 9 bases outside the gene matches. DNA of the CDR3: TGCAGTGCAAGTAGACAGGGGGCGGTTACCGGGGAGCTGTTTTTT. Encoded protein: CSASRQGAVTGELFF.

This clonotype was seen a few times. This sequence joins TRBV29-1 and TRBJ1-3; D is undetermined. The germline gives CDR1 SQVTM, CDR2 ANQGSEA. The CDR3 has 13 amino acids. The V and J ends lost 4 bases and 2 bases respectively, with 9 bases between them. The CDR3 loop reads CSVAKTPGNTIYF. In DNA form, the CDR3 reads TGCAGCGTTGCAAAGACTCCTGGAAACACCATATATTTT.

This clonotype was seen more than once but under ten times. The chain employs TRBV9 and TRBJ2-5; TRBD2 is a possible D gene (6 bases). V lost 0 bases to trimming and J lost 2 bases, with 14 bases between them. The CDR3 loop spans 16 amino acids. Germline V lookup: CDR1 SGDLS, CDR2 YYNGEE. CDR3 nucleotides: TGTGCCAGCAGCGTAGAAGGAGGGTTCAATCAAGAGACCCAGTACTTC. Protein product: CASSVEGGFNQETQYF.

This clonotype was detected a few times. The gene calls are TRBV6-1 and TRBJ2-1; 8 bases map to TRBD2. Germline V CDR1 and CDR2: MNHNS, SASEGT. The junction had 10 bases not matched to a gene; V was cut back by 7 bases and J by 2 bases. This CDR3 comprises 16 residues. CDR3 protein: CASTTQGLVPYNEQFF. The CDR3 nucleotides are TGTGCCAGCACCACACAGGGACTAGTCCCCTACAATGAGCAGTTCTTC.

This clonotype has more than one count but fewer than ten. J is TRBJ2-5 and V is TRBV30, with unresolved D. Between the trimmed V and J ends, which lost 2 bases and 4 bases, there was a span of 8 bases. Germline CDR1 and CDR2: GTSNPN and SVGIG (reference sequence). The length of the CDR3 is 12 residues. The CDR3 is CAWSLTSETQYF. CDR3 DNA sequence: TGTGCCTGGAGTTTAACTTCAGAGACCCAGTACTTC.

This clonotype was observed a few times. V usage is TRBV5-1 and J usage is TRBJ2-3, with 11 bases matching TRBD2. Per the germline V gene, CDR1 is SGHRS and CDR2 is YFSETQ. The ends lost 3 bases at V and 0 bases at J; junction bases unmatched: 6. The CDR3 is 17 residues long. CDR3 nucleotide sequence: TGCGCCAGCAGCTCGCTGACTAGCGGGACTAGCACAGATACGCAGTATTTT. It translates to CASSSLTSGTSTDTQYF.

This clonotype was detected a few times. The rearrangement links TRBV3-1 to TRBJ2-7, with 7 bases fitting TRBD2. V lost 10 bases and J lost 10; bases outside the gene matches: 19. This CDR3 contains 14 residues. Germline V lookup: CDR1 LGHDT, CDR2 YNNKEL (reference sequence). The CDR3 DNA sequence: TGTGCCACTCGAGGAACGGGAGGCACTGGGGTTCAGTACTTC. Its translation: CATRGTGGTGVQYF.

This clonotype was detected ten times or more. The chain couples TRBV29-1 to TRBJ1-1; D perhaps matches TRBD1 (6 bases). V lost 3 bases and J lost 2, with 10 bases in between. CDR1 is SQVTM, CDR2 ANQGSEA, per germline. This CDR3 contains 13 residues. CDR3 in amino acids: CSVERGYNTEAFF. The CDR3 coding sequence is TGCAGCGTTGAGAGGGGGTACAACACTGAAGCTTTCTTT.

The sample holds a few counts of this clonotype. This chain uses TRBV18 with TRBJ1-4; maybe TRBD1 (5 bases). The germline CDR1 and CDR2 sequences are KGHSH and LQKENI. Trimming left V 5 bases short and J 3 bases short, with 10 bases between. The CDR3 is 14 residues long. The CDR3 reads CASSTGLSNEKLFF. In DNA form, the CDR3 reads TGTGCCAGCTCAACGGGGCTGTCTAATGAAAAACTGTTTTTT.

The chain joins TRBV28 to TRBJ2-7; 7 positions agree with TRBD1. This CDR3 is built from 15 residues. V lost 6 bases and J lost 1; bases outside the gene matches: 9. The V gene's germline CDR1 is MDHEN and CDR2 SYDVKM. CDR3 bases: TGTGCCAGCAGGGTAAAACAGGGGATGTCCTACGAGCAGTACTTC. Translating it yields CASRVKQGMSYEQYF.

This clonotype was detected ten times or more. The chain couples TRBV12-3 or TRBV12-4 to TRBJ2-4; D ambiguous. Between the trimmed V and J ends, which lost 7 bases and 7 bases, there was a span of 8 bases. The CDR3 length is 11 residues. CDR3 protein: CASKITNIQYF. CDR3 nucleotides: TGTGCCAGCAAAATAACCAACATTCAGTACTTC.

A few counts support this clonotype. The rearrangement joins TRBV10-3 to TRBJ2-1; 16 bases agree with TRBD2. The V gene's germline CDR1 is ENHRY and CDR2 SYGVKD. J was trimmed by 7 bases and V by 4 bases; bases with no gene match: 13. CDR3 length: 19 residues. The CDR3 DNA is TGTGCCATCAGTGGGGGACTAGCGGGAGGGCCGCCTGCCGGTAATGAGCAGTTCTTC. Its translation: CAISGGLAGGPPAGNEQFF.

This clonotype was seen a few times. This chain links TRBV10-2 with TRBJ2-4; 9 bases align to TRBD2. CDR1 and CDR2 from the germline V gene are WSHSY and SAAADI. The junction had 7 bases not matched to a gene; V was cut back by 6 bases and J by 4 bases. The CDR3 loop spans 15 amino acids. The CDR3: CASSVGLAKKNIQYF. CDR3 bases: TGCGCCAGCAGCGTGGGACTAGCAAAAAAAAACATTCAGTACTTC.

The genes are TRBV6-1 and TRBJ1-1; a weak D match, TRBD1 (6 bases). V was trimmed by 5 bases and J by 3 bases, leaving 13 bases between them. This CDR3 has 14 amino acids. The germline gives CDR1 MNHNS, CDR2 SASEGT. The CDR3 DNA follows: TGTGCCAGCAGTCGCAGGGGCGCAGACACTGAAGCTTTCTTT. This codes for CASSRRGADTEAFF.

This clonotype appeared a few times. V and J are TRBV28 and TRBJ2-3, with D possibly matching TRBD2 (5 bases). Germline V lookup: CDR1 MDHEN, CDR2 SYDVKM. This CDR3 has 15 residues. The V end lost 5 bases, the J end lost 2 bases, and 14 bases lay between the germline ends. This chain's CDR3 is CASSLPSGPTDTQYF. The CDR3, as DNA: TGTGCCAGCAGTCTACCCAGCGGACCCACAGATACGCAGTATTTT.

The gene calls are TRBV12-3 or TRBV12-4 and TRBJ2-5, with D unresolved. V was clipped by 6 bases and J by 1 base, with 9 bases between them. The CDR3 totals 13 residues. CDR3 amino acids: CASRVSVQETQYF. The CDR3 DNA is TGTGCCAGCAGAGTGTCAGTCCAAGAGACCCAGTACTTC.

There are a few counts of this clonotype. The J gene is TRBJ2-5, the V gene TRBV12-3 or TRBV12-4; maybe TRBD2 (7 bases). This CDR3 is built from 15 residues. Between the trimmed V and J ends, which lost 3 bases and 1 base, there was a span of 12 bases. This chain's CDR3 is CASSFTGGSQETQYF. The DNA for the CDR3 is TGTGCCAGCAGTTTCACGGGGGGCTCCCAAGAGACCCAGTACTTC.

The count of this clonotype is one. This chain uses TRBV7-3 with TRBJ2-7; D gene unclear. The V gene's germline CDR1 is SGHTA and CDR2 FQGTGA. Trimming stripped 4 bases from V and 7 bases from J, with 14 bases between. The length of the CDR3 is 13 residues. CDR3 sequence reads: CASSSLGPGEQYF. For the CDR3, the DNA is TGTGCCAGCAGCTCGTTGGGTCCGGGTGAGCAGTACTTC. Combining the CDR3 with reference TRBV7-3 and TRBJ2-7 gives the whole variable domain GAGVSQTPSNKVTEKGKYVELRCDPISGHTALYWYRQSLGQGPEFLIYFQGTGAADDSGLPNDRFFAVRPEGSVSTLKIQRTERGDSAVYLCASSSLGPGEQYFGPGTRLTVT.